This T cell receptor beta chain emerged from a study of blood T cell repertoires in COVID-19. Turning to the study itself: The study drew acute and convalescent COVID-19 samples from the United States, Italy and Spain.

This clone came up once. The CDR3 length is 14 residues. The germline gives CDR1 PRHDT, CDR2 FYEKMQ (reference sequence). Trimming removed 5 bases at V and 10 bases at J, with 20 bases between. Profiled with immunoSEQ multiplex PCR; TCRdb holds only in-frame clones, not every one. The data show approximately 360,000 clones, around 90% seen once. The TCR sequence derives from a man aged 35-49 years with acute or convalescent COVID-19. This chain links TRBV13 with TRBJ1-2, with D perhaps TRBD1 (6 bases). The specimen sequenced was peripheral blood. Written as DNA, the CDR3 is TGTGCCAGCAGCCTTAACAGGGTTCCCTCTTCCTACACCTTC. It is translated as CASSLNRVPSSYTF. Full variable domain (outside the CDR3, taken from reference TRBV13 and TRBJ1-2): AAGVIQSPRHLIKEKRETATLKCYPIPRHDTVYWYQQGPGQDPQFLISFYEKMQSDKGSIPDRFSAQQFSDYHSELNMSSLELGDSALYFCASSLNRVPSSYTFGSGTRLTVV.